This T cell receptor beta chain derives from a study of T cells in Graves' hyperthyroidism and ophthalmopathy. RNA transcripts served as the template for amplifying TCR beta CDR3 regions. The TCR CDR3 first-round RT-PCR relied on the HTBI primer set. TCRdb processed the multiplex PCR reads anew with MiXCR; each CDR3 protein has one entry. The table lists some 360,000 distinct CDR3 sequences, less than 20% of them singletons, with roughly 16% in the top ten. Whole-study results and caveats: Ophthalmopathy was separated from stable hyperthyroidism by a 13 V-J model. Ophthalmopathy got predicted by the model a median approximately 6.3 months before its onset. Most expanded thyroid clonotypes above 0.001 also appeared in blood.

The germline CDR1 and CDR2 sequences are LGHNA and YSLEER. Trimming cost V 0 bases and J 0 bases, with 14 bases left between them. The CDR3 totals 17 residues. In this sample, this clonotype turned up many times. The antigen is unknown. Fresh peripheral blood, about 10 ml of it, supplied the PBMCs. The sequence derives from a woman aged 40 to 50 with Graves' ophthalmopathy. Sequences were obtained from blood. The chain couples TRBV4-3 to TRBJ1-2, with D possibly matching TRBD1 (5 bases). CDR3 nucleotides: TGCGCCAGCAGCCAAGAGGTTACAGGCGGATCTAACTATGGCTACACCTTC. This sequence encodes CASSQEVTGGSNYGYTF.